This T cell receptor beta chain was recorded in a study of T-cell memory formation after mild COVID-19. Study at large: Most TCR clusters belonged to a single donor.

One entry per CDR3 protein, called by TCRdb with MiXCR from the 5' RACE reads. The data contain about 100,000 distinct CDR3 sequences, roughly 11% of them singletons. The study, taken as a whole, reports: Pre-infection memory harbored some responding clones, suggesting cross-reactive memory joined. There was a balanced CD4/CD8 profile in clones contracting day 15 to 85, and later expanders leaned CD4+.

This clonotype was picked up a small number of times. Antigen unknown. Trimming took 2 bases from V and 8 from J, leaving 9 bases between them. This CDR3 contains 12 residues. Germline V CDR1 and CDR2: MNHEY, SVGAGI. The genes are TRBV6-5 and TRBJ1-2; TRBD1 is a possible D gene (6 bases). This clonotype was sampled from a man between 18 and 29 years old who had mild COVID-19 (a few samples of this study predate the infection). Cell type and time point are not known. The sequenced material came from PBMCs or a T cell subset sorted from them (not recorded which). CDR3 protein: CASSYAGEGYTF. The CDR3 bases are TGTGCCAGCAGTTACGCAGGGGAGGGCTACACCTTC.